A single T cell receptor (beta chain) is shown here with its context. Antigen specificity is unknown. Amplification used 60 Vbeta primers and 13 Jbeta primers. Profiled with immunoSEQ multiplex PCR; TCRdb holds only in-frame clones, not every one. The sample lists 100,000 or so clones, roughly 75% occurring once. The sample comes from a study of cytomegalovirus exposure and HLA in healthy donors. Study details: From approximately 170 million T cells, an earlier analysis saw roughly 110 million unique TCR beta sequences.

Germline values: CDR1 MDHEN, CDR2 SYDVKM. Trimming shortened V by 4 bases and J by 4 bases, and 14 bases separated the two germline ends. The CDR3 runs to 15 residues. General study results and limits: The likely origin of a cluster of highly shared sequence variants was a sequencing artifact. The only immune exposure information that was available was CMV serostatus. Productive rates of about 87% or about 30% were seen for most TCR beta V segments in an earlier analysis.

Material: PBMCs. This TCR was sampled from a woman in her late teens or twenties in good health and CMV-seropositive. The chain joins TRBV28 to TRBJ1-5, with D tentatively TRBD1 (5 bases). The CDR3 sequence: CASSSPPSGNQPQHF. The CDR3 region has the DNA TGTGCCAGCAGTTCCCCACCGTCAGGGAATCAGCCCCAGCATTTT.